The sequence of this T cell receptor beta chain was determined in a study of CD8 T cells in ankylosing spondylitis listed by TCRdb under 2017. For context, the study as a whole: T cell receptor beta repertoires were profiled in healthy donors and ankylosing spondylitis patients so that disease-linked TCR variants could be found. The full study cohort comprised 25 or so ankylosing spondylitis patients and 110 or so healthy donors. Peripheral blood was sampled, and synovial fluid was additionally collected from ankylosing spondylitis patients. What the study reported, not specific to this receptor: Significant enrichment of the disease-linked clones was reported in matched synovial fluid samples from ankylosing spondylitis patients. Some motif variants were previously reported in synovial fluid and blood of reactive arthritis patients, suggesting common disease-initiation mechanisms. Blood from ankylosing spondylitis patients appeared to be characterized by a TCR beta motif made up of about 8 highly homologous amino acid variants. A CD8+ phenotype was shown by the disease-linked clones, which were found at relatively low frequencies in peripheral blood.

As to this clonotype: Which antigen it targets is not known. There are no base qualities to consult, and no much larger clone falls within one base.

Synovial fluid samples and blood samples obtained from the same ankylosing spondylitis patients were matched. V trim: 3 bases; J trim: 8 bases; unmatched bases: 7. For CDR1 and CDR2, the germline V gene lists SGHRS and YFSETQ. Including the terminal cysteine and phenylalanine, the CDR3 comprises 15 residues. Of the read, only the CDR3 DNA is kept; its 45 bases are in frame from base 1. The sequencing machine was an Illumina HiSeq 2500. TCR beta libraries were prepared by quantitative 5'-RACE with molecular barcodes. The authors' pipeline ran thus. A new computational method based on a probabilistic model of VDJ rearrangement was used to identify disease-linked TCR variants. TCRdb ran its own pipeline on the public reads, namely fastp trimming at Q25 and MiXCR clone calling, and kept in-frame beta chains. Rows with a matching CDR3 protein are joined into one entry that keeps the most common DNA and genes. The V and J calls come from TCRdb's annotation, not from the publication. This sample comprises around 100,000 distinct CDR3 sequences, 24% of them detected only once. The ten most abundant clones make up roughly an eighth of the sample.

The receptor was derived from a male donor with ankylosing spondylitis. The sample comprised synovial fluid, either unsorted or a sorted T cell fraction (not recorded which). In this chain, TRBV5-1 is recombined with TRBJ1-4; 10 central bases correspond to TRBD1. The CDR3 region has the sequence CASSSAGTGEEKLFF. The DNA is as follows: TGCGCCAGCAGCTCAGCCGGGACAGGGGAAGAAAAACTGTTTTTT.